These 16 T cell receptor beta chains share one sample of origin, sequenced in a study of Ad26.COV2.S vaccination and SARS-CoV-2 variants. Clones were sequenced by immunoSEQ multiplex PCR, and TCRdb holds only the in-frame ones, with some missing. The sample has about 680,000 clones, 89% seen once; the top ten hold around 1.4%. The treatment was: some 19 received Ad26.COV2.S at low or high dose, single or two shots; about 5 received placebo; per-sample allocation not given. Following the first vaccine or placebo injection, samples were taken on day 63. The sequences come from peripheral blood, collected in a trial of Ad26.COV2.S vaccine versus placebo. Receptors were obtained from a person aged 18-60 years who received the Ad26.COV2.S COVID-19 vaccine or a placebo.

Turning to this clone: The sample holds other DNA sequences that translate to the same CDR3. The chain joins TRBV6-5 to TRBJ2-7; 7 bases fit TRBD1. Germline-derived CDR1 and CDR2 are MNHEY and SVGAGI. Trimming removed 6 bases from V and 0 bases from J; junction bases left unmatched: 5. The CDR3 spans 14 residues. CDR3 in DNA: TGTGCCAGCAGCCCAGGGACAGCCTCCTACGAGCAGTACTTC. The encoded protein is CASSPGTASYEQYF.

The genes are TRBV19 and TRBJ2-1; TRBD2 agrees at 8 bases. CDR1 is LNHDA, CDR2 SQIVND, per germline (reference sequence). V lost 0 bases to trimming and J lost 4 bases; unmatched junction nucleotides: 14. The CDR3 totals 19 residues. CDR3 loop: CASSIDSPGTAGVYNEQFF. The DNA of the CDR3 is TGTGCCAGTAGTATAGATTCACCCGGAACAGCGGGAGTGTACAATGAGCAGTTCTTC.

This chain links TRBV4-3 with TRBJ1-1, with 7 bases identical to TRBD1. The V gene end was trimmed by 4 bases and the J gene end by 7 bases; junction bases not matched to a gene: 12. CDR1 is LGHNA and CDR2 is YSLEER in the germline V gene. CDR3 length: 15 amino acids. CDR3 sequence (DNA): TGCGCCAGCAGCCCCCGTCGGACAGGTTTTAATGAAGCTTTCTTT. Protein sequence: CASSPRRTGFNEAFF.

As for this clone: The same CDR3 also results from other DNA sequences found in this sample. This sequence joins TRBV5-6 and TRBJ1-1, with D maybe TRBD1 (6 bases). Germline V gene sequence: CDR1 SGHDT, CDR2 YYEEEE. The CDR3 is 13 residues long. Trimming removed 0 bases at V and 3 bases at J, with 6 bases between. CDR3 amino acids: CASSLDRDTEAFF. The CDR3 DNA reads as TGTGCCAGCAGCTTGGACAGGGACACTGAAGCTTTCTTT.

This clone showed up just once. The CDR3 region is CASSYTALNQPQHF. The CDR3, as DNA: TGTGCCAGCAGTTATACAGCCCTCAATCAGCCCCAGCATTTT. The rearrangement links TRBV7-2 to TRBJ1-5; D is undetermined. V gave up 6 bases and J gave up 3 bases, with 12 bases separating them. Germline V CDR1 and CDR2: SGHTA, FQGNSA. The CDR3 loop spans 14 amino acids. The complete variable domain, with remaining parts taken from reference TRBV7-2 and TRBJ1-5, reads GAGVSQSPSNKVTEKGKDVELRCDPISGHTALYWYRQSLGQGLEFLIYFQGNSAPDKSGLPSDRFSAERTGGSVSTLTIQRTQQEDSAVYLCASSYTALNQPQHFGDGTRLSIL.

The genes are TRBV19 and TRBJ2-3; 9 bases map to TRBD2. With 1 base clipped from V and 2 bases from J, the junction kept 7 bases outside the gene matches. Germline CDR1 is LNHDA and CDR2 is SQIVND (reference sequence). The CDR3 runs to 17 residues. The CDR3 region has the DNA TGTGCCAGTAGTATAGCTCTTAGCGGGGGCGTCACAGATACGCAGTATTTT. Its translation is CASSIALSGGVTDTQYF.

This chain connects TRBV19 to TRBJ2-1; TRBD2 matches at 8 bases. The CDR3 has 15 residues. The V segment lost 4 bases and the J segment 0 bases; nucleotides outside the gene matches: 2. The germline V gene encodes CDR1 LNHDA and CDR2 SQIVND (reference sequence). CDR3: CASSTGTSSYNEQFF. The DNA of the CDR3 is TGTGCCAGTAGTACCGGGACTAGCTCCTACAATGAGCAGTTCTTC.

The chain joins TRBV13 to TRBJ2-5; 9 nucleotides match TRBD2. This CDR3 contains 12 residues. Trimming at V came to 5 bases and at J to 10 bases, leaving 5 bases not matched to a gene. Per germline, CDR1 PRHDT and CDR2 FYEKMQ (reference sequence). The CDR3 sequence: CASSGTSKGQYF. The CDR3 DNA is TGTGCCAGCAGCGGGACTAGCAAGGGCCAGTACTTC.

The chain carries TRBV9 and TRBJ2-2; 9 nucleotides agree with TRBD1. CDR3 length: 15 amino acids. Unmatched junction bases numbered 3, after V lost 4 bases and J lost 2 bases. Germline CDR1 is SGDLS and CDR2 is YYNGEE. The CDR3 DNA is TGTGCCAGCAGCTGGGACAGGGTCAACACCGGGGAGCTGTTTTTT. Translation: CASSWDRVNTGELFF. Full variable domain (outside the CDR3, taken from reference TRBV9 and TRBJ2-2): DSGVTQTPKHLITATGQRVTLRCSPRSGDLSVYWYQQSLDQGLQFLIQYYNGEERAKGNILERFSAQQFPDLHSELNLSSLELGDSALYFCASSWDRVNTGELFFGEGSRLTVL.

This clone was observed at least ten times. The rearrangement uses TRBV4-3 and TRBJ1-3; a possible D gene is TRBD1 (5 bases). V was clipped by 0 bases and J by 3 bases, with 15 bases between them. In germline, CDR1 is LGHNA, CDR2 YSLEER. The CDR3 runs to 17 residues. CDR3 amino acids: CASSQDPPGEVGNTIYF. Here the CDR3 DNA reads TGCGCCAGCAGCCAAGACCCCCCGGGGGAGGTTGGAAACACCATATATTTT.

The chain recombines TRBV11-2 with TRBJ2-7; D unresolved. The CDR3 sequence is 13 residues long. The V end was cut by 1 base, the J end by 4 bases, with 8 bases between. Germline V CDR1 and CDR2: SGHAT, FQNNGV. The CDR3 protein is CASSLGLGYEQYF. CDR3 nucleotides: TGTGCCAGCAGCTTAGGCCTCGGGTACGAGCAGTACTTC.

The V gene is TRBV7-8, the J gene TRBJ2-7, with TRBD2 matching 9 bases. Trimming at V came to 5 bases and at J to 2 bases, leaving 10 bases not matched to a gene. The CDR3 sequence is 16 residues long. In germline, CDR1 is SGHVS, CDR2 FQNEAQ. CDR3 in amino acids: CASSPGGGRDAYEQYF. As DNA, the CDR3 is TGTGCCAGCAGCCCCGGGGGCGGGAGGGACGCCTACGAGCAGTACTTC.

J is TRBJ1-2 and V is TRBV6-5; 7 bases align to TRBD1. The CDR3 is made up of 15 amino acids. V was clipped by 0 bases and J by 4 bases; unmatched bases: 5. The germline V gene has CDR1 MNHEY and CDR2 SVGAGI. The CDR3 DNA reads as TGTGCCAGCAGTTACTCACGAGGGGACAGCTATGGCTACACCTTC. Its protein product is CASSYSRGDSYGYTF.

The chain joins TRBV13 to TRBJ2-1; 15 bases match TRBD2. Germline CDR1 PRHDT, CDR2 FYEKMQ (reference sequence). The CDR3 sequence is 15 residues long. Germline trimming cut 6 bases from V and 10 bases from J; bases unmatched to any gene: 7. The CDR3 nucleotides are TGTGCCAGCAGTTCTGGGACTAGCGGGAGGAAGGAGCAGTTCTTC. This encodes CASSSGTSGRKEQFF. Filled out from reference TRBV13 and TRBJ2-1, the complete variable domain reads AAGVIQSPRHLIKEKRETATLKCYPIPRHDTVYWYQQGPGQDPQFLISFYEKMQSDKGSIPDRFSAQQFSDYHSELNMSSLELGDSALYFCASSSGTSGRKEQFFGPGTRLTVL.

J is TRBJ2-5 and V is TRBV7-9; unclear D gene. The CDR3 has 15 residues. Germline V gives CDR1 SEHNR, CDR2 FQNEAQ (reference sequence). Between the trimmed V and J ends, which lost 1 base and 5 bases, there was a span of 14 bases. CDR3 sequence reads: CASSLGGYGRETQYF. CDR3 in DNA: TGTGCCAGCAGCTTAGGGGGATATGGCAGGGAGACCCAGTACTTC.

The chain joins TRBV18 to TRBJ1-1; 9 bases agree with TRBD1. The junction had 4 bases not matched to a gene; V was cut back by 5 bases and J by 12 bases. CDR1 is KGHSH, CDR2 LQKENI, per germline. CDR3 length equals 11 residues. The CDR3 DNA reads as TGTGCCAGCTCAGAGGACAGGGGAACTTTCTTT. This translates into CASSEDRGTFF.